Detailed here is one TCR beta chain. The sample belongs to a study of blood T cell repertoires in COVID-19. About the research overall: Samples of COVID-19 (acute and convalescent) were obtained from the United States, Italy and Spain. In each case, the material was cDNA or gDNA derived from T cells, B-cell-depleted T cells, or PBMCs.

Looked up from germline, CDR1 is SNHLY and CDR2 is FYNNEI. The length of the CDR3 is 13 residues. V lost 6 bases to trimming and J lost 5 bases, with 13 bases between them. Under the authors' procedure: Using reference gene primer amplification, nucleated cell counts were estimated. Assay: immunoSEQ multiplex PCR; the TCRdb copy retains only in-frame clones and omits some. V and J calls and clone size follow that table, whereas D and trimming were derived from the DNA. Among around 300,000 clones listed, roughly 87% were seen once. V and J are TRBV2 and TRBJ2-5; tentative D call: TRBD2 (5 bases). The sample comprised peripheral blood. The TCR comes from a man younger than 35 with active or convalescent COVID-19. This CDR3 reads CASRGESGETQYF. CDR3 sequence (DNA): TGTGCCAGCAGGGGAGAATCTGGGGAGACCCAGTACTTC.